Included here is one T cell receptor beta chain sequence, with context. These data come from a study of T cell changes during pregnancy in multiple sclerosis. The germline V and J ends were trimmed by 7 bases and 5 bases, with 15 bases remaining between them. Germline CDR1 reads MNHEY; CDR2 reads SMNVEV (reference sequence). CDR3 size: 14 residues. The table came from immunoSEQ multiplex PCR; TCRdb's copy has only in-frame clones and leaves some out. The sample includes roughly 88,000 clones, 92% of them seen just once. The chain links TRBV27 to TRBJ2-1; tentatively, D is TRBD1 (5 bases). This receptor was taken from a female donor with multiple sclerosis, enrolled in a pregnancy study. The input for sequencing was peripheral blood, taken in the first trimester of pregnancy. In DNA form, the CDR3 reads TGTGCCAGCACTCCGCTCAGGGTCCACAATGAGCAGTTCTTC. Its protein product is CASTPLRVHNEQFF.